These T cell receptor beta chains were read from a single sample in a study of patients with pleural tuberculosis. TCRdb ran MiXCR on the reads and lists one entry per CDR3 protein. The sample holds about 29,000 distinct CDR3 sequences; 18% are singletons and the top ten take roughly 3.4%. Sequenced: peripheral blood. The receptor source for this set is a human donor with pleural tuberculosis. Each CDR3 is given with its conserved first and last residue. D genes are given only for firm matches. The size entry is marked missing in some rows and otherwise reads once, few, many or a size class.

clone size,V gene,D gene,J gene,CDR3 protein,CDR3 DNA
many,TRBV2,-,TRBJ2-1,CASSEAEDEQFF,TGTGCCAGCAGTGAAGCCGAGGATGAGCAGTTCTTC
many,TRBV6-1,TRBD1,TRBJ1-5,CASSGQGVNQPQHF,TGTGCCAGCAGTGGACAGGGGGTAAATCAGCCCCAGCATTTT
many,TRBV18,TRBD2,TRBJ2-1,CASSPTLAGGPNEQFF,TGTGCCAGCTCACCTACCCTAGCGGGGGGGCCCAATGAGCAGTTCTTC
many,TRBV4-3,-,TRBJ2-1,CASSQDWTLAYNEQFF,TGCGCCAGCAGCCAAGACTGGACTCTCGCCTACAATGAGCAGTTCTTC
many,TRBV25-1,-,TRBJ1-1,CASGPGRYHTEAFF,TGTGCCAGTGGGCCGGGCAGGTATCACACTGAAGCTTTCTTT
many,TRBV6-2/TRBV6-3,-,TRBJ2-7,CASSYSKVLSEQYF,TGTGCCAGCAGTTACTCGAAGGTCCTCTCCGAGCAGTACTTC
-,TRBV24-1,-,TRBJ2-2,CATSLEPVPGELFF,TGTGCCACCTCCCTTGAGCCGGTTCCCGGGGAGCTGTTTTTT
medium-sized,TRBV28,-,TRBJ1-5,CASSLLVSNQPQHF,TGTGCCAGCAGTTTATTGGTGAGCAATCAGCCCCAGCATTTT
many,TRBV20-1,TRBD2,TRBJ2-5,CSARKLAGETQYF,TGCAGTGCTAGAAAACTAGCGGGGGAGACCCAGTACTTC
many,TRBV2,TRBD1,TRBJ1-6,CASSGTGSSYNSPLHF,TGTGCCAGCAGTGGGACAGGAAGCTCCTATAATTCACCCCTCCACTTT
many,TRBV6-1,TRBD2,TRBJ2-3,CASSLAGRRGSADTQYF,TGTGCCAGCAGTCTCGCAGGGAGGCGGGGGAGCGCTGATACGCAGTATTTT
few,TRBV29-1,-,TRBJ1-1,CSVEGGKEGDTEAFF,TGCAGCGTTGAGGGGGGGAAAGAAGGGGACACTGAAGCTTTCTTT
-,TRBV19,-,TRBJ2-3,CASGPLGWATDTQYF,TGTGCCAGTGGTCCTCTGGGGTGGGCCACAGATACGCAGTATTTT
many,TRBV19,-,TRBJ2-7,CASGSNFAEQYF,TGTGCCAGTGGATCGAACTTTGCCGAGCAGTACTTC
medium-sized,TRBV6-1,-,TRBJ1-5,CASSEAGGNQPQHF,TGTGCCAGCAGTGAAGCAGGGGGCAATCAGCCCCAGCATTTT
many,TRBV20-1,-,TRBJ2-7,CSAPRGASLGQYF,TGCAGTGCACCCAGGGGGGCAAGCTTAGGGCAGTACTTC
-,TRBV6-2/TRBV6-3,TRBD1,TRBJ1-1,CASSTGQDTEAFF,TGTGCCAGCAGTACAGGACAGGACACTGAAGCTTTCTTT
medium-sized,TRBV4-1,-,TRBJ1-1,CASSQVGFLEAFF,TGCGCCAGCAGCCAAGTTGGGTTTCTTGAAGCTTTCTTT
many,TRBV6-1,TRBD2,TRBJ2-3,CASRTTSGDNTQYF,TGTGCCAGCAGGACGACTAGCGGGGATAATACGCAGTATTTT
many,TRBV29-1,TRBD1,TRBJ2-7,CSVNPNRGLNEQYF,TGCAGCGTTAACCCAAACAGGGGGCTGAACGAGCAGTACTTC
many,TRBV6-1,-,TRBJ2-3,CASRENTDTQYF,TGTGCCAGCAGGGAAAACACAGATACGCAGTATTTT
many,TRBV4-2,TRBD2,TRBJ2-7,CASSQVWDYSYEQYF,TGTGCCAGCAGCCAAGTTTGGGACTACTCCTACGAGCAGTACTTC
many,TRBV7-2,-,TRBJ2-3,CASSQTGYTRDTQYF,TGTGCCAGCAGCCAGACTGGTTACACGCGAGATACGCAGTATTTT
many,TRBV9,-,TRBJ1-1,CASSVYPDTEAFF,TGTGCCAGCAGCGTATACCCCGACACTGAAGCTTTCTTT